This T cell receptor (beta chain) stems from a study of cytomegalovirus exposure and HLA in healthy donors. Findings and limits, study-wide: Among the CMV-associated chains, three were confirmed in vitro as specific for CMV antigens. It was reported that TCR beta sequences correctly inferred the HLA-A and HLA-B alleles for most subjects.

PCR primers comprised 60 Vbeta and 13 Jbeta primers. Using immunoSEQ multiplex PCR, the repertoire was profiled, and TCRdb retains in-frame clones only, with some absent. Of about 190,000 clones listed, about 69% are singletons. The CDR3 spans 14 residues. The germline V and J ends were trimmed by 5 bases and 4 bases, with 11 bases remaining between them. Germline V gene sequence: CDR1 SGHVS, CDR2 FNYEAQ. On this clone: The antigen remains unidentified.

This clonotype was obtained from a man aged 25 to 40 in good health and CMV-seropositive. Sequenced material: PBMCs. The chain has TRBV7-6 and TRBJ2-2; possible D gene TRBD1, 6 bases. The CDR3 DNA reads as TGTGCCAGCAGCCTCGAGACAGGCACCGGGGAGCTGTTTTTT. Its protein product is CASSLETGTGELFF.